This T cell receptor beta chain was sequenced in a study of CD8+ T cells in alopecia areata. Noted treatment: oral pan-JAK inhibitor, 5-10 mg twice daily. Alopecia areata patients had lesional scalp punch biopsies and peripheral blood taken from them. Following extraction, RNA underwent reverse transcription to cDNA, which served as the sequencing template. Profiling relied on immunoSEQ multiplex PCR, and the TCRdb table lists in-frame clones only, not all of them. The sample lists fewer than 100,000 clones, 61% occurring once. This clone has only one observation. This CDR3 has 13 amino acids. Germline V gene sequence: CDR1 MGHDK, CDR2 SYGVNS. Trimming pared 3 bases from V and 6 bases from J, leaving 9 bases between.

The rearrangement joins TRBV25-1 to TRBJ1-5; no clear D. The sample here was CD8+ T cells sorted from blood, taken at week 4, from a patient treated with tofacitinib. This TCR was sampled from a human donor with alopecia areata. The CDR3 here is CASSEGIGQPQHF. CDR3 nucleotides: TGTGCCAGCAGTGAGGGTATTGGTCAGCCCCAGCATTTT.